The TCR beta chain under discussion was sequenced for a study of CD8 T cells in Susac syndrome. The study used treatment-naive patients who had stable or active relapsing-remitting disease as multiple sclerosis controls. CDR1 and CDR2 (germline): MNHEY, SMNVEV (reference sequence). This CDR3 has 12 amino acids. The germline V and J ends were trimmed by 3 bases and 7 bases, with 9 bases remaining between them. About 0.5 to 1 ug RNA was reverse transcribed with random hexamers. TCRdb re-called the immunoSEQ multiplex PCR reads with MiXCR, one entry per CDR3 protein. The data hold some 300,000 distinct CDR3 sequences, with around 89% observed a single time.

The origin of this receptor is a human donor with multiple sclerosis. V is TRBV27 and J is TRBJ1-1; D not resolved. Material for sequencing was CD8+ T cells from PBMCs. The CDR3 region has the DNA TGTGCCAGCAGTTTGAGGTCAGGTGAAGCTTTCTTT. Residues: CASSLRSGEAFF.